The 28 T cell receptor beta chains below were found in one sample sequenced in a study of blood T cell repertoires in COVID-19. Generated by immunoSEQ multiplex PCR, the TCRdb table keeps only in-frame clones and is missing some. The data hold about 270,000 clones, with about 88% observed a single time. Sequencing used peripheral blood. These receptors were obtained from a human donor with COVID-19, enrolled during active disease. The donor label of this sample is uncertain.

The chain combines TRBV12-3 or TRBV12-4 with TRBJ1-1; the D is unclear. This CDR3 has 12 amino acids. Deletions cut 6 bases from V and 3 bases from J, with 8 bases between. The CDR3, as DNA: TGTGCCAGCAGCCGTCTTGACACTGAAGCTTTCTTT. Protein: CASSRLDTEAFF.

The rearrangement joins TRBV9 to TRBJ2-5, with TRBD2 identical over 9 bases. V was clipped by 3 bases and J by 4 bases; unmatched bases: 10. This CDR3 contains 16 residues. Germline V gives CDR1 SGDLS, CDR2 YYNGEE. CDR3 DNA sequence: TGTGCCAGCAGCGCCCGTAGCGGGAGCTTAGGAGAGACCCAGTACTTC. Translation: CASSARSGSLGETQYF.

The J gene is TRBJ2-3, the V gene TRBV28, with TRBD2 as a possible D gene (5 bases). Germline V gene lookup returns CDR1 MDHEN and CDR2 SYDVKM. Trimming removed 7 bases from V and 1 base from J, with 15 bases in between. The CDR3 spans 15 residues. CDR3 nucleotides: TGTGCCAGCAAGAGTATAGCGTCCCGCACAGATACGCAGTATTTT. It encodes CASKSIASRTDTQYF.

The gene calls are TRBV5-1 and TRBJ2-1; TRBD1 aligns across 9 bases. From germline, CDR1 is SGHRS and CDR2 YFSETQ. The junction had 8 bases not matched to a gene; V was cut back by 8 bases and J by 2 bases. The CDR3 length is 15 residues. Here the CDR3 reads CASAPGQGPYNEQFF. For the CDR3, the DNA is TGCGCCAGTGCTCCGGGACAGGGACCCTACAATGAGCAGTTCTTC.

The rearrangement uses TRBV4-1 and TRBJ2-1; D gene unclear. The CDR3 totals 16 residues. Deletions cut 4 bases from V and 7 bases from J, with 20 bases between. The germline V gene has CDR1 MGHRA and CDR2 YSYEKL. CDR3 amino acids: CASSPLQVPLANEQFF. Here the CDR3 DNA reads TGCGCCAGCAGCCCACTTCAGGTTCCCCTTGCAAATGAGCAGTTCTTC.

This sequence joins TRBV29-1 and TRBJ1-2, with TRBD1 matching over 9 bases. Trimming took 0 bases from V and 0 from J; bases not matched to a gene: 11. The germline gives CDR1 SQVTM, CDR2 ANQGSEA. The CDR3 consists of 18 residues. Written as DNA, the CDR3 is TGCAGCGTTGAAGATCGGTACCCCGACAGGGGGACTAACTATGGCTACACCTTC. It encodes CSVEDRYPDRGTNYGYTF.

V is TRBV5-1 and J is TRBJ2-7, with 8 nucleotides matching TRBD2. The CDR3 totals 15 residues. The trim removed 4 bases at V and 0 bases at J, leaving 6 bases unmatched. Germline lookup yields CDR1 SGHRS and CDR2 YFSETQ. Here the CDR3 DNA reads TGCGCCAGCAGCGTTTTAGCGGGAAGCTCCTACGAGCAGTACTTC. It codes for CASSVLAGSSYEQYF.

The rearrangement links TRBV5-1 to TRBJ1-6; the D gene is possibly TRBD1 (5 bases). There are 14 residues in the CDR3. Germline assignment: CDR1 SGHRS and CDR2 YFSETQ. V was trimmed by 0 bases and J by 9 bases, leaving 10 bases between them. DNA of the CDR3: TGCGCCAGCAGCTTGGAGGGTGGGGCTTCACCCCTCCACTTT. The encoded protein is CASSLEGGASPLHF. The full variable domain, rest sourced from reference TRBV5-1 and TRBJ1-6, is KAGVTQTPRYLIKTRGQQVTLSCSPISGHRSVSWYQQTPGQGLQFLFEYFSETQRNKGNFPGRFSGRQFSNSRSEMNVSTLELGDSALYLCASSLEGGASPLHFGNGTRLTVT.

This clone has just a few counts. One end of the junction is discordant with germline, which a read error may explain. The V gene is TRBV10-3, the J gene TRBJ2-1, with 15 bases aligning to TRBD2. The germline gives CDR1 ENHRY, CDR2 SYGVKD. The CDR3 has 14 residues. The DNA for the CDR3 is TGCCACCGAGGACTAGCGGGAGGGCAAAATGAGCAGTTCTTC. This translates into CHRGLAGGQNEQFF.

The V call is TRBV6-2 or TRBV6-3, the J call TRBJ1-2; D remains ambiguous. Germline V gene sequence: CDR1 MNHEY, CDR2 SVGEGT. V was shortened by 4 bases and J by 0 bases, with 6 bases between the two germline ends. CDR3 length equals 13 residues. Written as DNA, the CDR3 is TGTGCCAGCAGTTTCGGTGCTAACTATGGCTACACCTTC. Translation gives CASSFGANYGYTF.

The V and J genes are TRBV2 and TRBJ2-3; a possible D gene is TRBD2 (6 bases). The CDR3 extends over 15 amino acids. The V gene's germline CDR1 is SNHLY and CDR2 FYNNEI. Trimming removed 3 bases at V and 4 bases at J, with 14 bases between. As DNA, the CDR3 is TGTGCCAGCAGTGATGAGGCGGGATCGGCAGATACGCAGTATTTT. It yields the protein CASSDEAGSADTQYF.

J is TRBJ2-1 and V is TRBV7-3, with TRBD2 matching over 7 bases. The CDR3 spans 16 residues. V was pared by 1 base and J by 4 bases, with 7 bases of the junction left unmatched. CDR1 and CDR2 from the germline V gene are SGHTA and FQGTGA. CDR3 sequence (DNA): TGTGCCAGCAGCTTAAGTCGGGCTAGCGGATACAATGAGCAGTTCTTC. Protein: CASSLSRASGYNEQFF. Filled out from reference TRBV7-3 and TRBJ2-1, the complete variable domain reads GAGVSQTPSNKVTEKGKYVELRCDPISGHTALYWYRQSLGQGPEFLIYFQGTGAADDSGLPNDRFFAVRPEGSVSTLKIQRTERGDSAVYLCASSLSRASGYNEQFFGPGTRLTVL.

V gene TRBV27 combines with J gene TRBJ1-1, with D possibly matching TRBD1 (5 bases). This CDR3 is built from 15 residues. Germline loops: CDR1 MNHEY, CDR2 SMNVEV (reference sequence). Trimming took 8 bases from V and 1 from J, leaving 17 bases between them. CDR3: CASGTETARNTEAFF. The CDR3 DNA follows: TGTGCCAGCGGTACCGAGACAGCCCGGAACACTGAAGCTTTCTTT.

The chain recombines TRBV5-1 with TRBJ2-5; D might be TRBD2 (5 bases). Germline V lookup: CDR1 SGHRS, CDR2 YFSETQ. V shed 0 bases and J shed 7 bases, with 13 bases lying between them. The CDR3 extends over 14 amino acids. This CDR3 reads CASSLDLAGSTQYF. The CDR3 DNA reads TGCGCCAGCAGCTTGGATCTAGCTGGGTCGACCCAGTACTTC.

The rearrangement uses TRBV5-1 and TRBJ2-5; 9 bases map to TRBD2. There are 15 residues in the CDR3. Germline V gene data show CDR1 as SGHRS and CDR2 as YFSETQ. The V segment lost 1 base and the J segment 3 bases; nucleotides outside the gene matches: 4. CDR3 region: CASSLLAGTEETQYF. The CDR3 bases are TGCGCCAGCAGCTTGCTAGCGGGGACAGAAGAGACCCAGTACTTC.

The genes are TRBV9 and TRBJ2-2; D gene ambiguous. V was pared by 3 bases and J by 7 bases, with 10 bases between. CDR1 SGDLS and CDR2 YYNGEE come from the germline V gene. The CDR3 contains 13 residues. CDR3: CASSEKIDGELFF. The CDR3 DNA reads as TGTGCCAGCAGCGAGAAAATAGACGGGGAGCTGTTTTTT. The whole variable domain, remainder taken from reference TRBV9 and TRBJ2-2, is DSGVTQTPKHLITATGQRVTLRCSPRSGDLSVYWYQQSLDQGLQFLIQYYNGEERAKGNILERFSAQQFPDLHSELNLSSLELGDSALYFCASSEKIDGELFFGEGSRLTVL.

This clone was found once. V is TRBV30 and J is TRBJ2-7, with D uncertain. V gave up 3 bases and J gave up 1 base, with 7 bases separating them. The germline CDR1 and CDR2 sequences are GTSNPN and SVGIG (reference sequence). The CDR3 is made up of 12 amino acids. CDR3 protein: CAWSPVSYEQYF. The CDR3 DNA is TGTGCCTGGAGCCCAGTTTCCTACGAGCAGTACTTC.

The rearrangement joins TRBV30 to TRBJ1-3; a possible D gene is TRBD1 (5 bases). This CDR3 contains 15 residues. Trimming removed 5 bases at V and 1 base at J, with 15 bases between. Germline V lookup: CDR1 GTSNPN, CDR2 SVGIG (reference sequence). The CDR3 nucleotides are TGTGCCTGGGAGTATCTGGCAGGGTCTGGAAACACCATATATTTT. Translated: CAWEYLAGSGNTIYF.

For this clone: At one end, the junction sequence differs from germline, possibly due to a read error. This rearrangement joins TRBV29-1 to TRBJ2-7, with a tentative D call TRBD2 (5 bases). CDR1 and CDR2 (germline): SQVTM, ANQGSEA. The CDR3 is made up of 12 amino acids. CDR3: CSVGLASDEQYF. CDR3 in DNA: TGCAGCGTTGGGCTAGCCTCCGACGAGCAGTACTTC.

The CDR3 sequence: CAISEGSGQGISYEQYF. CDR3 DNA: TGTGCCATCAGTGAGGGCTCCGGACAGGGTATCTCCTACGAGCAGTACTTC. The V call is TRBV10-3, the J call TRBJ2-7, with 8 bases matching TRBD1. J was trimmed by 0 bases and V by 2 bases; bases with no gene match: 9. The V gene's germline CDR1 is ENHRY and CDR2 SYGVKD. The CDR3 totals 17 residues.

V and J are TRBV4-2 and TRBJ2-5; tentatively, D is TRBD2 (5 bases). Germline values: CDR1 LGHNA, CDR2 YNFKEQ. Trimming stripped 5 bases from V and 4 bases from J, with 14 bases between. This CDR3 is 14 amino acids long. This chain's CDR3 is CASSGTSSSETQYF. The DNA of the CDR3 is TGTGCCAGCAGCGGAACTAGTTCGTCAGAGACCCAGTACTTC.

This chain links TRBV12-5 with TRBJ1-1; 7 nucleotides match TRBD1. V dropped 3 bases and J dropped 11; count of bases not matched to a gene: 15. This CDR3 has 15 residues. The germline V gene encodes CDR1 LGHNT and CDR2 FRNRAP. The DNA for the CDR3 is TGTGCTAGTGGTTTACCGAAAGACAGGGACGATCGGGCTTTCTTT. Amino acid sequence: CASGLPKDRDDRAFF.

The chain has TRBV5-6 and TRBJ2-7; 7 nucleotides align to TRBD2. Trimming removed 4 bases from V and 3 bases from J; junction bases left unmatched: 7. The CDR3 runs 14 residues. Germline CDR1 and CDR2: SGHDT and YYEEEE. CDR3 nucleotides: TGTGCCAGCAGCCGGACTAGATCTGGCTACGAGCAGTACTTC. This encodes CASSRTRSGYEQYF.

The chain links TRBV2 to TRBJ1-1, with D tentatively TRBD1 (5 bases). This CDR3 has 14 amino acids. Trimming stripped 7 bases from V and 0 bases from J, with 12 bases between. Germline CDR1 is SNHLY and CDR2 is FYNNEI. The CDR3 here is CASKLGHLNTEAFF. The CDR3, as DNA: TGTGCCAGCAAGTTGGGGCACCTGAACACTGAAGCTTTCTTT. Combining the CDR3 with reference TRBV2 and TRBJ1-1 gives the whole variable domain EPEVTQTPSHQVTQMGQEVILRCVPISNHLYFYWYRQILGQKVEFLVSFYNNEISEKSEIFDDQFSVERPDGSNFTLKIRSTKLEDSAMYFCASKLGHLNTEAFFGQGTRLTVV.

This rearrangement joins TRBV12-5 to TRBJ2-1; D perhaps matches TRBD1 (6 bases). With 6 bases removed from V and 5 bases from J, the gap between germline ends came to 17 bases. There are 15 residues in the CDR3. Germline CDR1 LGHNT, CDR2 FRNRAP. In DNA form, the CDR3 reads TGTGCTAGTGGGATATCCGGGACACCCCACAATGAGCAGTTCTTC. Translated: CASGISGTPHNEQFF.

The chain has TRBV5-4 and TRBJ2-3, with 7 bases fitting TRBD2. The germline CDR1 and CDR2 sequences are SGHNT and YYREEE (reference sequence). With 4 bases clipped from V and 0 bases from J, the junction kept 14 bases outside the gene matches. The CDR3 is made up of 18 amino acids. The CDR3 region has the DNA TGTGCCAGCAGCCCCCCGGCTAGCGGATACTCTAGCACAGATACGCAGTATTTT. Translation gives CASSPPASGYSSTDTQYF.

The genes are TRBV6-5 and TRBJ1-2; D uncertain. The V end was cut by 6 bases, the J end by 0 bases, with 5 bases between. The CDR3 extends over 12 amino acids. CDR1 and CDR2 (germline): MNHEY, SVGAGI. The CDR3 DNA sequence: TGTGCCAGCAGCCAAACTAACTATGGCTACACCTTC. The encoded protein is CASSQTNYGYTF.

The chain carries TRBV19 and TRBJ2-7; D might be TRBD2 (6 bases). CDR3 size: 14 residues. Germline V gives CDR1 LNHDA, CDR2 SQIVND (reference sequence). V was pared by 5 bases and J by 6 bases, with 17 bases between. The CDR3 region has the DNA TGTGCCAGTAGTTCCTACAGCGGGCCCATCGAGCAGTACTTC. Translating it yields CASSSYSGPIEQYF.